This is a list of T cell receptor beta chains from one sample in a study of early T cells in non-severe SARS-CoV-2 infection. TCRdb independently ran MiXCR on the 5' RACE reads; one entry per CDR3 protein. The sample has roughly 25,000 distinct CDR3 sequences; about 4.6% are singletons. The sequenced sample was whole blood. These receptors were collected from an adult who was a healthcare worker with PCR-confirmed SARS-CoV-2 infection or an uninfected control (not recorded which). The CDR3 runs from the conserved cysteine through the conserved F or W. The D gene is left open where the match is weak. Size is omitted from some rows. Given values are once, few, many or a class for expanded clones.

>NA|17|TRBV19|many|TRBJ2-1
TGTGCCAGTAGTACCCTCTTTTGGCTCGAGCGGGTCAATGAGCAGTTCTTC
CASSTLFWLERVNEQFF
>NA|15|TRBV19|few|TRBJ2-3
TGTGCCAGTAGTCCCCTCAACTCCGACACAGATACGCAGTATTTT
CASSPLNSDTDTQYF
>TRBD2|17|TRBV7-2|many|TRBJ2-4
TGTGCCAGCAGCTTAGTACTAGCGGGTAGTGTCAAAAACATTCAGTACTTC
CASSLVLAGSVKNIQYF
>NA|17|TRBV15|many|TRBJ2-1
TGTGCCACCAGCACATACCGGGACCCGACTCCTAACAATGAGCAGTTCTTC
CATSTYRDPTPNNEQFF
>NA|14|TRBV24-1|many|TRBJ1-5
TGTGCCACCAGTGCGCCGGGGGACAATCAGCCCCAGCATTTT
CATSAPGDNQPQHF
>NA|11|TRBV6-6|few|TRBJ2-3
TGTGCCAGCGGAGGGGGGGATACGCAGTATTTT
CASGGGDTQYF
>TRBD1|17|TRBV7-2|large|TRBJ2-3
TGTGCCAGCAGCCTGGGCGGCGGACAGGGGAGCACAGATACGCAGTATTTT
CASSLGGGQGSTDTQYF
>NA|13|TRBV10-3|many|TRBJ1-6
TGTGCCGTCGGCCCAGACCTACTGACACCCCTCCACTTT
CAVGPDLLTPLHF
>TRBD1|15|TRBV7-3|many|TRBJ2-2
TGTGCCAGCAGCACCGGGACAGGGAGGAACGGGGAGCTGTTTTTT
CASSTGTGRNGELFF
>TRBD2|15|TRBV4-3|many|TRBJ2-5
TGCGCCAGCAGCCAAGAACTAGCGTCCCAAGAGACCCAGTACTTC
CASSQELASQETQYF
>NA|13|TRBV7-8|many|TRBJ2-4
TGTGCCAGCAGCTTACCAGGGAAAAACATTCAGTACTTC
CASSLPGKNIQYF
>NA|15|TRBV20-1|many|TRBJ2-2
TGCAGTGCGAAAGCACTAAGCGGTGGAGCCGGGGAGCTGTTTTTT
CSAKALSGGAGELFF
>NA|15|TRBV6-2/TRBV6-3|NA|TRBJ2-2
TGTGCCAACAGCCGTCGCGGAGGGGGGACCGGGGAGCTGTTTTTT
CANSRRGGGTGELFF
>NA|13|TRBV14|few|TRBJ1-1
TGTGCCAGCAGCCAAGTCGCTCACACTGAAGCTTTCTTT
CASSQVAHTEAFF
>NA|11|TRBV12-3/TRBV12-4|many|TRBJ2-1
TGTGCCAGCAGTTTAGGGAATGAGCAGTTCTTC
CASSLGNEQFF
>NA|16|TRBV11-2|many|TRBJ2-5
TGTGCCAGCAGCGCCGGTGGTGAAACTATGCAAGAGACCCAGTACTTC
CASSAGGETMQETQYF
>TRBD1|16|TRBV5-6|NA|TRBJ2-7
TGTGCCAGCAGCCGGGGACAGGCGAAACTAATATACGAGCAGTACTTC
CASSRGQAKLIYEQYF
>NA|12|TRBV6-6|few|TRBJ2-7
TGTGCCAGCAGTTACTCGGCTGGCGAGCAGTACTTC
CASSYSAGEQYF
>NA|16|TRBV4-2|NA|TRBJ1-2
TGTGCCAGCAGCCAAGAGGCGACAGTAGTAGACTATGGCTACACCTTC
CASSQEATVVDYGYTF
>NA|14|TRBV19|many|TRBJ2-5
TGTGCCACCCGCCCCGGGGGGCCGCAAGAGACCCAGTACTTC
CATRPGGPQETQYF
>NA|14|TRBV20-1|many|TRBJ2-7
TGCAGTGCTAGAGAGGCAGGGGGGGTTAGCGAGCAGTACTTC
CSAREAGGVSEQYF
>NA|16|TRBV4-3|many|TRBJ2-4
TGCGCCAGCAGCCAAGAGCGTGCACTAGCAGCGAACATTCAGTACTTC
CASSQERALAANIQYF
>TRBD1|13|TRBV2|many|TRBJ2-1
TGTGCCAGCAGACCCCGACAGGGGAGTGAGCAGTTCTTC
CASRPRQGSEQFF
>NA|16|TRBV7-8|few|TRBJ2-1
TGTGCCAGCAGCTCGAACCGGGACTCGTTTGTGATTGAGCAGTTCTTC
CASSSNRDSFVIEQFF